One sample yielded the 3 T cell receptor beta chains listed below, sequenced in a study of post-analysis software for immune sequencing data. Study-wide results and limits: Among a few TRBV segments more frequent in patients than controls were TRBV5-6, TRBV5-1 and TRBV20-1.

These TCRs' antigens remain unknown. TCR beta libraries were prepared from cDNA with unique molecular identifiers. One entry per CDR3 protein, called by TCRdb with MiXCR from the PCR reads. The data contain roughly 700,000 distinct CDR3 sequences, around 27% of them seen just once; the ten biggest clones take up roughly 0.57%. Sequenced input: blood. Receptors originate from a girl between 5 and 17 years old with multiple sclerosis.

The chain has TRBV20-1 and TRBJ1-5; D not certain. The V end lost 3 bases, the J end lost 3 bases, and 12 bases lay between the germline ends. Germline V lookup: CDR1 DFQATT, CDR2 SNEGSKA (reference sequence). CDR3 size: 14 residues. The CDR3 sequence: CSARSVAYNQPQHF. The DNA of the CDR3 is TGCAGTGCTAGGTCGGTGGCTTACAATCAGCCCCAGCATTTT.

The chain has TRBV20-1 and TRBJ2-7, with 10 bases identical to TRBD2. Germline CDR1 is DFQATT and CDR2 is SNEGSKA (reference sequence). The CDR3 runs to 15 residues. V dropped 5 bases and J dropped 7; count of bases not matched to a gene: 14. For the CDR3, the DNA is TGCAGTGCTCCCGGAGAGCTAGCGGGAGTTTGGGAGCAGTACTTC. Translated, it gives CSAPGELAGVWEQYF.

The chain carries TRBV7-2 and TRBJ1-5, with D possibly being TRBD1 (6 bases). The CDR3 loop spans 16 amino acids. V was cut by 3 bases and J by 2 bases, with 14 bases left in between. Germline values: CDR1 SGHTA, CDR2 FQGNSA. CDR3 region: CASSFRGAGGNQPQHF. The CDR3 DNA follows: TGTGCCAGCAGCTTTCGGGGGGCCGGTGGCAATCAGCCCCAGCATTTT.